The source of this TCR beta chain is a study of T cells after yellow fever vaccination. This CDR3 is 14 amino acids long. The ends were cut back, 0 bases at V and 4 bases at J, with 9 bases in the middle. Germline lookup yields CDR1 MNHEY and CDR2 SVGAGI. Overall study findings and caveats: The CD4 and CD8 compartments had a small share of their clonotypes in common.

TCRdb reanalysed the 5' RACE reads using MiXCR and keeps one entry per CDR3 protein. The table has around 340,000 distinct CDR3 sequences, about 9.5% seen once; the top ten hold roughly 17%. This clonotype has a handful of counts. Its matching antigen is unknown. The chain joins TRBV6-5 to TRBJ1-2, with D hard to call. The receptor comes from a young man who received the YFV17D yellow fever vaccine. The sample consisted of PBMCs, taken on the day of the first yellow fever vaccination. The CDR3 here is CASSYSPDRYGYTF. The CDR3 bases are TGTGCCAGCAGTTACTCCCCAGACCGCTATGGCTACACCTTC.